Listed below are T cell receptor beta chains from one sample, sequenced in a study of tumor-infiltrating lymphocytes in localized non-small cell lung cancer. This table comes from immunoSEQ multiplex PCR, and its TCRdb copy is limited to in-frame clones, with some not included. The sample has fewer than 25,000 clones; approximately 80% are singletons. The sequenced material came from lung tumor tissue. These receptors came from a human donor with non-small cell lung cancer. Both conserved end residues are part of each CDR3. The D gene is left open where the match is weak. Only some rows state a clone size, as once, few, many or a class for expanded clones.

CASSLHRVYEQFF TGTGCCAGCAGCTTACACCGAGTCTATGAGCAGTTCTTC NA NA TRBJ2-1 TRBV7-9
CASSKVGGGPVKTQYF TGTGCCAGCAGTAAAGTCGGGGGAGGGCCGGTAAAGACCCAGTACTTC TRBD2 NA TRBJ2-5 TRBV7-8
CASSHTTGLATNEQFF TGTGCCAGCAGCCATACGACGGGACTAGCGACCAATGAGCAGTTCTTC TRBD2 NA TRBJ2-1 TRBV6-6
CASSYSWIAGYNEQFF TGTGCCAGCAGTTACTCGTGGATAGCGGGATACAATGAGCAGTTCTTC TRBD2 NA TRBJ2-1 TRBV6-5
CATSRDPLAGGYEQYF TGTGCCACCAGCAGAGATCCATTAGCGGGAGGGTATGAGCAGTACTTC TRBD2 NA TRBJ2-7 TRBV15
CATKSGSTDTQYF TGTGCCACCAAGAGCGGGTCCACAGATACGCAGTATTTT NA NA TRBJ2-3 TRBV15
CASSQRGSTDTQYF TGTGCCAGCAGTCAGAGGGGTAGCACAGATACGCAGTATTTT NA NA TRBJ2-3 TRBV27
CASSIRVVKQFF TGTGCCAGCAGCATAAGGGTCGTGAAGCAGTTCTTC NA NA TRBJ2-1 TRBV7-9
CASSLNMAGLYNEQFF TGTGCCAGCAGCTTAAATATGGCCGGTCTCTACAATGAGCAGTTCTTC NA NA TRBJ2-1 TRBV7-2
CASSLQDTRTDTQYF TGCGCCAGCAGCTTGCAGGATACACGCACAGATACGCAGTATTTT NA NA TRBJ2-3 TRBV5-1
CASSPGVHSYEQYF TGTGCCAGCAGCCCAGGGGTTCATTCCTACGAGCAGTACTTC NA NA TRBJ2-7 TRBV11-2
CSVGRLPGQGSYGYTF TGCAGCGTTGGGCGCCTACCGGGACAGGGAAGCTATGGCTACACCTTC TRBD1 NA TRBJ1-2 TRBV29-1
CASSIETRTSGSPTQYF TGTGCCAGTAGTATCGAGACGAGGACTAGCGGGAGTCCTACGCAGTATTTT TRBD2 NA TRBJ2-3 TRBV19
CASSHLVRQGGDYEQYF TGTGCCAGCAGCCACCTAGTCCGACAGGGAGGGGATTACGAGCAGTACTTC NA few TRBJ2-7 TRBV11-1
CASSTGTGTTQYF TGCGCCAGCAGCACCGGGACAGGAACGACCCAGTACTTC TRBD1 NA TRBJ2-5 TRBV10-1
CASSLGGHGYTF TGTGCCAGCTCCCTAGGCGGACATGGCTACACCTTC NA NA TRBJ1-2 TRBV6-5
CASNRNRAQRYEQYF TGTGCCAGCAACAGAAACCGGGCCCAGCGATACGAGCAGTACTTC NA few TRBJ2-7 TRBV28
CASSQAGGFTDTQYF TGTGCCAGCAGCCAAGCGGGAGGCTTCACAGATACGCAGTATTTT TRBD2 few TRBJ2-3 TRBV11-2
CASSVYNYEQYF TGTGCCAGCAGCGTGTACAACTACGAGCAGTACTTC NA NA TRBJ2-7 TRBV5-4
CASSPGTGGGNTIYF TGTGCCAGCTCACCCGGGACAGGGGGAGGAAACACCATATATTTT TRBD1 NA TRBJ1-3 TRBV18
CASRPQTDTQYF TGTGCCAGCAGGCCCCAGACAGATACGCAGTATTTT NA few TRBJ2-3 TRBV2
CASSMGVGMNTEAFF TGTGCCAGTAGTATGGGGGTAGGGATGAACACTGAAGCTTTCTTT NA NA TRBJ1-1 TRBV19
CASSQDLSSYNEQFF TGTGCCAGCAGCCAGGACTTGAGCTCCTACAATGAGCAGTTCTTC NA NA TRBJ2-1 TRBV5-4
CASSSGYYGYTF TGTGCCAGCAGTTCGGGGTACTATGGCTACACCTTC NA NA TRBJ1-2 TRBV28
CASSPGVVLPYNEQFF TGTGCCAGCAGTCCAGGGGTTGTGTTACCCTACAATGAGCAGTTCTTC NA few TRBJ2-1 TRBV6-4
CASSRRQGDQPQHF TGTGCCAGCAGCAGGCGCCAAGGGGACCAGCCCCAGCATTTT NA once TRBJ1-5 TRBV28
CASSPGQNNQPQHF TGTGCCAGTAGTCCCGGACAGAACAATCAGCCCCAGCATTTT NA NA TRBJ1-5 TRBV19
CASSLSRTNEKLFF TGTGCCAGCAGCTTATCACGGACTAATGAAAAACTGTTTTTT NA NA TRBJ1-4 TRBV7-2
CASSPRGLNTEAFF TGTGCCAGCAGTCCTCGGGGGTTGAACACTGAAGCTTTCTTT NA NA TRBJ1-1 TRBV11-2
CASSNSGGGADTQYF TGCGCCAGCAGCAATAGCGGAGGGGGGGCAGATACGCAGTATTTT NA NA TRBJ2-3 TRBV4-1
CASSRDTSEQYF TGTGCCAGCAGTAGGGACACCTCGGAGCAGTACTTC NA NA TRBJ2-7 TRBV2
CASSVGGADEKLFF TGTGCCAGCAGCGTAGGGGGGGCTGATGAAAAACTGTTTTTT NA few TRBJ1-4 TRBV9
CASRPRGGLAGGLFLNEQFF TGTGCCAGCAGGCCTAGGGGAGGACTAGCGGGAGGCCTTTTCCTCAATGAGCAGTTCTTC TRBD2 NA TRBJ2-1 TRBV5-8
CASSSRPYEQYF TGTGCCAGCAGTTCGAGACCTTACGAGCAGTACTTC NA few TRBJ2-7 TRBV27
CASRFHRGGYADTQYF TGTGCCAGCAGATTCCACAGGGGTGGTTACGCAGATACGCAGTATTTT TRBD1 NA TRBJ2-3 TRBV27
CASSLRGVGQTRSAEAFF TGTGCCAGCAGCTTAAGGGGGGTGGGACAGACGCGCTCTGCTGAAGCTTTCTTT TRBD1 NA TRBJ1-1 TRBV7-2
CASSLPGSYNEQFF TGTGCCAGCAGCTTGCCGGGATCCTACAATGAGCAGTTCTTC NA few TRBJ2-1 TRBV5-6
CASSRMGQGDTEAFF TGTGCCAGCAGCCGAATGGGACAGGGGGACACTGAAGCTTTCTTT TRBD1 NA TRBJ1-1 TRBV27
CAISESEGGEQYF TGTGCCATCAGTGAGTCGGAGGGGGGCGAGCAGTACTTC NA NA TRBJ2-7 TRBV10-3
CASSSKQGLITEAFF TGCGCCAGCAGCTCCAAACAAGGATTAATCACTGAAGCTTTCTTT NA NA TRBJ1-1 TRBV5-1
CASTSGNADTQYF TGTGCCAGCACTAGTGGAAACGCAGATACGCAGTATTTT NA NA TRBJ2-3 TRBV6-1
CASSTTLDGNEKLFF TGTGCCAGCAGCACTACTCTCGACGGAAATGAAAAACTGTTTTTT NA NA TRBJ1-4 TRBV5-4
CASSSPVGAVTF TGTGCCAGCAGTTCGCCAGTCGGAGCGGTCACCTTC NA medium-sized TRBJ1-2 TRBV6-5
CASSELGTEPYEQYF TGCGCCAGCAGTGAGTTGGGGACAGAACCCTACGAGCAGTACTTC TRBD1 NA TRBJ2-7 TRBV10-1
CSARGGYEQYF TGCAGTGCTAGAGGGGGCTACGAGCAGTACTTC NA medium-sized TRBJ2-7 TRBV20-1
CASSPRGRLSYEQYF TGCGCCAGCAGCCCACGGGGACGGCTTTCCTACGAGCAGTACTTC NA NA TRBJ2-7 TRBV5-1
CASSLDSGLAGTDTQYF TGCGCCAGCAGCTTGGATTCCGGACTAGCGGGCACAGATACGCAGTATTTT TRBD2 once TRBJ2-3 TRBV5-1
CASSQTSGSPNEQFF TGTGCCAGTAGTCAGACTAGCGGGAGTCCAAATGAGCAGTTCTTC TRBD2 few TRBJ2-1 TRBV19
CASSLYMTGGNEQYF TGTGCCAGCAGCTTGTATATGACAGGGGGAAACGAGCAGTACTTC TRBD1 NA TRBJ2-7 TRBV5-6
CASSADSTDTQYF TGTGCCAGCAGCGCCGACAGCACAGATACGCAGTATTTT NA NA TRBJ2-3 TRBV5-4
CASSLGWKGDYGYTF TGCGCCAGCAGCTTGGGATGGAAGGGGGACTATGGCTACACCTTC NA NA TRBJ1-2 TRBV5-1
CASSLLPGLALDTQYF TGCGCCAGCAGCCTACTGCCGGGACTAGCCCTGGATACGCAGTATTTT TRBD2 NA TRBJ2-3 TRBV4-1
CASSRDLHHSNQPQHF TGTGCCAGTAGTCGGGACTTACACCATAGCAATCAGCCCCAGCATTTT NA NA TRBJ1-5 TRBV19
CASSYSGEWNTEAFF TGTGCCAGCAGTTACTCGGGGGAGTGGAACACTGAAGCTTTCTTT NA NA TRBJ1-1 TRBV6-6
CASSLIQGSTGELFF TGTGCCAGCAGCTTAATCCAGGGGTCGACCGGGGAGCTGTTTTTT NA NA TRBJ2-2 TRBV11-3
CASSFGNFYGYTF TGTGCCAGCAGCTTTGGTAACTTCTATGGCTACACCTTC NA NA TRBJ1-2 TRBV5-6
CATSGRTDTQYF TGTGCTACTAGCGGACGCACAGATACGCAGTATTTT TRBD2 few TRBJ2-3 TRBV28
CASSFLAGGGETQYF TGTGCCAGCAGCTTCCTAGCGGGAGGCGGAGAGACCCAGTACTTC TRBD2 NA TRBJ2-5 TRBV7-9
CASSLIIVPSGRGGYNEQFF TGTGCCAGCAGCCTAATAATTGTGCCTAGCGGGAGAGGGGGTTACAATGAGCAGTTCTTC TRBD2 few TRBJ2-1 TRBV7-8